These 23 T cell receptor beta chains were sequenced from one sample in a study of CD8+ T cells in alopecia areata (dated by TCRdb to the late 2010s). The label giving this sample's time point can be read as: baseline before oral tofacitinib. Peripheral blood and lesional scalp punch biopsies were obtained from patients with alopecia areata. Library prep was done by the immunoSEQ multiplex PCR assay. RNA was extracted from all samples and reverse transcribed into cDNA, which served as template for TCR sequencing. Here the immuneACCESS table is served through TCRdb, limited to in-frame sequences with V and J called. Missing clones are a known gap in these copies; in checked studies unresolved V genes cover under half, and the rest lacks a known reason. The sample table holds 7,000 or so clones, of which 64% were seen once. The top ten clones comprise about a sixth of the sample. The sample here was skin, taken at week 0. The receptors were gathered from a human donor with alopecia areata.

V is TRBV5-1 and J is TRBJ2-5; 8 nucleotides match TRBD2. The DNA end lines up better with TRBJ2-7; the J call may be wrong. The germline V gene encodes CDR1 SGHRS and CDR2 YFSETQ. The CDR3 runs 14 residues. For the CDR3, the DNA is TGCGCCAGCAGCTTTAGCGGGATCGCCTACGAGCAGTACTTC. Amino acids: CASSFSGIAYEQYF.

The chain has TRBV19 and TRBJ2-5, with D possibly TRBD2 on 6 matching bases. The CDR3 length is 15 residues. Trimming shortened V by 10 bases and J by 1 base, and 19 bases separated the two germline ends. Looked up from germline, CDR1 is LNHDA and CDR2 is SQIVND (reference sequence). The CDR3 DNA reads TGTGCCAACCGCCGCTCTCGGAGGGCCCAAGAGACCCAGTACTTC. Its translation: CANRRSRRAQETQYF.

The chain joins TRBV7-9 to TRBJ2-3, with 10 bases fitting TRBD2. This CDR3 has 16 amino acids. Germline V gene sequence: CDR1 SEHNR, CDR2 FQNEAQ (reference sequence). The V and J ends lost 1 base and 7 bases, in that order; junction bases with no gene match: 8. In nucleotides, the CDR3 is TGTGCCAGCAGCTTAGTTGCTAGCGGGAGTCTTAATACGCAGTATTTT. Encoded protein: CASSLVASGSLNTQYF. The whole variable domain, remainder taken from reference TRBV7-9 and TRBJ2-3, is DTGVSQNPRHKITKRGQNVTFRCDPISEHNRLYWYRQTLGQGPEFLTYFQNEAQLEKSRLLSDRFSAERPKGSFSTLEIQRTEQGDSAMYLCASSLVASGSLNTQYFGPGTRLTVL.

J is TRBJ2-2 and V is TRBV6-5; TRBD2 matches 10 bases. There are 15 residues in the CDR3. Losses at the gene ends were 8 bases for V and 4 bases for J; bases not matched to a gene: 7. In germline, CDR1 is MNHEY, CDR2 SVGAGI. The CDR3 nucleotides read TGTGCCAGCCTAAAACTAGCGGGGAGCACCGGGGAGCTGTTTTTT. Translation: CASLKLAGSTGELFF.

The chain couples TRBV27 to TRBJ1-2, with D uncertain. Looked up from germline, CDR1 is MNHEY and CDR2 is SMNVEV (reference sequence). V lost 2 bases to trimming and J lost 0 bases, with 7 bases between them. This CDR3 region has 14 residues. This chain's CDR3 is CASSLKGANYGYTF. The CDR3 DNA is TGTGCCAGCAGTTTAAAGGGAGCTAACTATGGCTACACCTTC.

As concerns this clone: Since no conserved phenylalanine or tryptophan closes the CDR3, a read error is the likely cause. The DNA is omitted, as the CDR3 cannot be located on it reliably, and the CDR3 follows TCRdb's listing. The chain is built from TRBV20-1 and TRBJ2-6. CDR1 is DFQATT, CDR2 SNEGSKA, per germline (reference sequence). From its first to its last residue, the CDR3 has 11 amino acids. This CDR3 is CSAPTWLFHKV.

The chain carries TRBV7-8 and TRBJ2-7; TRBD1 agrees at 8 bases. The CDR3 loop spans 15 amino acids. Germline loops: CDR1 SGHVS, CDR2 FQNEAQ. The trim removed 1 base at V and 6 bases at J, leaving 8 bases unmatched. The CDR3 DNA follows: TGTGCCAGCAGCTTAGGCGACAGGGGCATAGGCGAGCAGTACTTC. It encodes CASSLGDRGIGEQYF.

The CDR3 spells CASSRSGLTYEQYF. The CDR3 DNA sequence: TGCGCCAGCAGCCGTAGCGGGCTGACCTACGAGCAGTACTTC. The J gene is TRBJ2-7, the V gene TRBV5-1, with 7 nucleotides matching TRBD2. Germline assignment: CDR1 SGHRS and CDR2 YFSETQ. V lost 4 bases to trimming and J lost 2 bases; unmatched junction nucleotides: 6. The CDR3 covers 14 residues.

In DNA form, the CDR3 reads TGTGCCAGCAGCCAAGTCACTAGCGGGACTAACAATGAGCAGTTCTTC. It yields the protein CASSQVTSGTNNEQFF. V is TRBV14 and J is TRBJ2-1, with 10 bases identical to TRBD2. This CDR3 spans 16 amino acids. In germline, CDR1 is SGHDN, CDR2 FVKESK. With 1 base clipped from V and 5 bases from J, the junction kept 5 bases outside the gene matches.

This clone was counted a few times. The rearrangement uses TRBV2 and TRBJ2-5, with D possibly being TRBD1 (5 bases). Between the trimmed V and J ends, which lost 6 bases and 1 base, there was a span of 9 bases. Looked up from germline, CDR1 is SNHLY and CDR2 is FYNNEI. The CDR3 covers 13 residues. In DNA, the CDR3 is TGTGCCAGCAGGCTAGGGGTCCAAGAGACCCAGTACTTC. Translation gives CASRLGVQETQYF. The variable domain in full, with the rest retrieved from reference TRBV2 and TRBJ2-5, is EPEVTQTPSHQVTQMGQEVILRCVPISNHLYFYWYRQILGQKVEFLVSFYNNEISEKSEIFDDQFSVERPDGSNFTLKIRSTKLEDSAMYFCASRLGVQETQYFGPGTRLLVL.

This chain links TRBV6-6 with TRBJ2-5, with a possible D match to TRBD2 (5 bases). CDR1 is MNHNY and CDR2 is SVGAGI in the germline V gene (reference sequence). The V end was cut by 8 bases, the J end by 4 bases, with 8 bases between. The CDR3 loop spans 11 amino acids. The CDR3 sequence: CASGLAETQYF. CDR3 coding DNA: TGTGCCAGCGGCCTAGCAGAGACCCAGTACTTC.

The sample holds one count of this clone. The V call is TRBV19, the J call TRBJ2-5; 9 positions match TRBD1. The J call is in doubt because the DNA end fits TRBJ2-7 better. The CDR3 runs 16 residues. CDR1 is LNHDA and CDR2 is SQIVND in the germline V gene (reference sequence). CDR3: CASSMAPPGQGYEQYF. CDR3 bases: TGTGCCAGTAGTATGGCGCCCCCGGGACAGGGCTACGAGCAGTACTTC.

The J gene is TRBJ1-3, the V gene TRBV5-1; D might be TRBD1 (5 bases). This CDR3 has 15 residues. CDR1 and CDR2 (germline): SGHRS, YFSETQ. V gave up 2 bases and J gave up 2 bases, with 11 bases separating them. In DNA, the CDR3 is TGCGCCAGCAGCTTAGGCCAGACAGCTGGAAACACCATATATTTT. Translation: CASSLGQTAGNTIYF.

This rearrangement joins TRBV7-2 to TRBJ2-1; D unresolved. Germline values: CDR1 SGHTA, CDR2 FQGNSA. Trimming pared 5 bases from V and 0 bases from J, leaving 5 bases between. The CDR3 runs to 13 residues. The CDR3 loop is CASSASSYNEQFF. For the CDR3, the DNA is TGTGCCAGCAGCGCGAGCTCCTACAATGAGCAGTTCTTC. Complete variable domain (other parts from reference TRBV7-2 and TRBJ2-1): GAGVSQSPSNKVTEKGKDVELRCDPISGHTALYWYRQSLGQGLEFLIYFQGNSAPDKSGLPSDRFSAERTGGSVSTLTIQRTQQEDSAVYLCASSASSYNEQFFGPGTRLTVL.

The chain joins TRBV2 to TRBJ2-2, with TRBD2 identical over 9 bases. The CDR3 totals 18 residues. Germline CDR1 SNHLY, CDR2 FYNNEI. V gave up 2 bases and J gave up 2 bases; unmatched junction bases: 9. The CDR3 is CASSEFRVLAGNTGELFF. The CDR3, as DNA: TGTGCCAGCAGTGAATTTCGTGTCCTAGCGGGAAACACCGGGGAGCTGTTTTTT.

V and J are TRBV5-1 and TRBJ1-2, with a possible D match to TRBD1 (5 bases). The CDR3 length is 16 residues. Germline V gene lookup returns CDR1 SGHRS and CDR2 YFSETQ. V was pared by 0 bases and J by 3 bases, with 15 bases between. The DNA of the CDR3 is TGCGCCAGCAGCTTGGCCCCCAGGGTGGCGGACTATGGCTACACCTTC. Translating gives CASSLAPRVADYGYTF.

This rearrangement joins TRBV7-6 to TRBJ2-2; possible D gene TRBD2, 5 bases. V was trimmed by 6 bases and J by 7 bases, leaving 18 bases between them. The CDR3 is 15 residues long. In germline, CDR1 is SGHVS, CDR2 FNYEAQ. The CDR3 is CASRGGRVRGGELFF. Here the CDR3 DNA reads TGTGCCAGCAGAGGTGGCCGGGTCCGGGGCGGGGAGCTGTTTTTT.

The V and J genes are TRBV5-1 and TRBJ2-5; 8 nucleotides align to TRBD2. The ends lost 3 bases at V and 2 bases at J; junction bases unmatched: 3. The CDR3 runs 14 residues. CDR1 and CDR2 from the germline V gene are SGHRS and YFSETQ. In nucleotides, the CDR3 is TGCGCCAGCAGCTCCTTAGCGGGGCAAGAGACCCAGTACTTC. This translates into CASSSLAGQETQYF. The complete variable domain, with remaining parts taken from reference TRBV5-1 and TRBJ2-5, reads KAGVTQTPRYLIKTRGQQVTLSCSPISGHRSVSWYQQTPGQGLQFLFEYFSETQRNKGNFPGRFSGRQFSNSRSEMNVSTLELGDSALYLCASSSLAGQETQYFGPGTRLLVL.

V usage is TRBV29-1 and J usage is TRBJ1-1; D is unclear. In germline, CDR1 is SQVTM, CDR2 ANQGSEA. V lost 7 bases, J lost 5 bases, and 11 bases lay in between. The CDR3 is 11 amino acids. DNA of the CDR3: TGCAGCGGGGATCGGGAAACTGAAGCTTTCTTT. As protein: CSGDRETEAFF.

This clone was seen a handful of times. The chain recombines TRBV2 with TRBJ2-3, with 10 positions matching TRBD2. V lost 3 bases to trimming and J lost 3 bases; unmatched junction nucleotides: 6. This CDR3 comprises 16 residues. The V gene's germline CDR1 is SNHLY and CDR2 FYNNEI. CDR3 in amino acids: CASSEASGSWTDTQYF. The DNA for the CDR3 is TGTGCCAGCAGTGAGGCTAGCGGGAGTTGGACAGATACGCAGTATTTT.

The rearrangement uses TRBV6-5 and TRBJ2-3; no firm D call. Germline values: CDR1 MNHEY, CDR2 SVGAGI. This CDR3 has 13 residues. Trimming took 5 bases from V and 2 from J, leaving 8 bases between them. The CDR3, as DNA: TGTGCCAGCAGTGTATCTTTCACAGATACGCAGTATTTT. The encoded protein is CASSVSFTDTQYF.

The rearrangement joins TRBV9 to TRBJ2-1; 8 bases match TRBD2. Germline values: CDR1 SGDLS, CDR2 YYNGEE. V trimming: 1 base; J trimming: 2 bases; junction bases outside the gene matches: 5. This CDR3 has 16 residues. The DNA for the CDR3 is TGTGCCAGCAGCGTAACTATTAGCGGGGCCTACAATGAGCAGTTCTTC. This sequence encodes CASSVTISGAYNEQFF.

This clone has just a few counts. The chain joins TRBV7-2 to TRBJ2-1, with TRBD2 as a possible D gene (5 bases). V lost 3 bases to trimming and J lost 9 bases, with 15 bases between them. From germline, CDR1 is SGHTA and CDR2 FQGNSA. The length of the CDR3 is 14 residues. Here the CDR3 reads CASSLDSLRSEQFF. The CDR3, as DNA: TGTGCCAGCAGCTTGGACTCACTGAGGAGTGAGCAGTTCTTC.